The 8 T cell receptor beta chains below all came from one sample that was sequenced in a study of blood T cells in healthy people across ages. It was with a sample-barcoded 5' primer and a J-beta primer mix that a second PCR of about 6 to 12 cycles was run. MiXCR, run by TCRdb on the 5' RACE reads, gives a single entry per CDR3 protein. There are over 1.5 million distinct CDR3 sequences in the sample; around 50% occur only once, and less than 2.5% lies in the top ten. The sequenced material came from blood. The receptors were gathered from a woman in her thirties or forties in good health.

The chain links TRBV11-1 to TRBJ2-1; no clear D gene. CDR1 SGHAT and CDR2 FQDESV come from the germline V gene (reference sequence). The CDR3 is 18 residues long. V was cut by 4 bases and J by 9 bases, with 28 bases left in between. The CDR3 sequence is CASSSSDAPTVGTGEQFF. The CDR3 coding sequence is TGTGCCAGCAGCTCCTCTGATGCCCCCACGGTGGGAACGGGTGAGCAGTTCTTC.

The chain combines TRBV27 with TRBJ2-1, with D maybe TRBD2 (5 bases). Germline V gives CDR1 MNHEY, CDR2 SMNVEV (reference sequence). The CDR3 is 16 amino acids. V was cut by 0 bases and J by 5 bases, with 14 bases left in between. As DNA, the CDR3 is TGTGCCAGCAGTTTATCGTACGGGGAACTCGACAATGAGCAGTTCTTC. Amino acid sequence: CASSLSYGELDNEQFF.

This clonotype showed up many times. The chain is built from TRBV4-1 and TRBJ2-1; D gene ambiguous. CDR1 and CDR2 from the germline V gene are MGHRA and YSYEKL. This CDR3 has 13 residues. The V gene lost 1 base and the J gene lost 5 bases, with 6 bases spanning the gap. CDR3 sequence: CASSQGSNNEQFF. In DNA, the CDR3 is TGCGCCAGCAGCCAAGGGTCCAACAATGAGCAGTTCTTC.

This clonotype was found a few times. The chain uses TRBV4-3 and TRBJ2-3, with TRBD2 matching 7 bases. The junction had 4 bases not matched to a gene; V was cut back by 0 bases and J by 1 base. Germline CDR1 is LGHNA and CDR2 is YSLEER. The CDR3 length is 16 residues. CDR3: CASSQEPAGGTDTQYF. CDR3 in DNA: TGCGCCAGCAGCCAAGAGCCGGCGGGGGGCACAGATACGCAGTATTTT.

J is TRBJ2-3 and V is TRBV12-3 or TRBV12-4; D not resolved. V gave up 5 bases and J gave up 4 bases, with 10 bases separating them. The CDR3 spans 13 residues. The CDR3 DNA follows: TGTGCCAGCAGTAGACTCAGCGCAGATACGCAGTATTTT. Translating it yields CASSRLSADTQYF.

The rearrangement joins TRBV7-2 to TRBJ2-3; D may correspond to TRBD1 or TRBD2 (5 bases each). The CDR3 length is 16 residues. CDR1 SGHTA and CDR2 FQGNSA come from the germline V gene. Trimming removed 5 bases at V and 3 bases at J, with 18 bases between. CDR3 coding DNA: TGTGCCAGCAGCGATAAAAAGGGACCAGGGACAGATACGCAGTATTTT. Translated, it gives CASSDKKGPGTDTQYF.

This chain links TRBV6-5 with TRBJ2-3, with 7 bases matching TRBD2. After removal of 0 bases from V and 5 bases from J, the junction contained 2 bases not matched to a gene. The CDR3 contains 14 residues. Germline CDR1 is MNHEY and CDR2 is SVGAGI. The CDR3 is CASSYSGGRDTQYF. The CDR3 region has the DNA TGTGCCAGCAGTTACTCGGGGGGGAGAGATACGCAGTATTTT.

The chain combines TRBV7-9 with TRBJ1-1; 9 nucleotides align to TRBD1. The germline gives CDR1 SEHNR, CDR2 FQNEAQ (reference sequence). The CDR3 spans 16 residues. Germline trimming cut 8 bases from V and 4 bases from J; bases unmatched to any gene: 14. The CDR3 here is CASGNRGRPTFTEAFF. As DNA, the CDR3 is TGTGCCAGCGGAAACAGGGGGCGGCCTACCTTCACTGAAGCTTTCTTT. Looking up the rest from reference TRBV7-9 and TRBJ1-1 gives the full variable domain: DTGVSQNPRHKITKRGQNVTFRCDPISEHNRLYWYRQTLGQGPEFLTYFQNEAQLEKSRLLSDRFSAERPKGSFSTLEIQRTEQGDSAMYLCASGNRGRPTFTEAFFGQGTRLTVV.